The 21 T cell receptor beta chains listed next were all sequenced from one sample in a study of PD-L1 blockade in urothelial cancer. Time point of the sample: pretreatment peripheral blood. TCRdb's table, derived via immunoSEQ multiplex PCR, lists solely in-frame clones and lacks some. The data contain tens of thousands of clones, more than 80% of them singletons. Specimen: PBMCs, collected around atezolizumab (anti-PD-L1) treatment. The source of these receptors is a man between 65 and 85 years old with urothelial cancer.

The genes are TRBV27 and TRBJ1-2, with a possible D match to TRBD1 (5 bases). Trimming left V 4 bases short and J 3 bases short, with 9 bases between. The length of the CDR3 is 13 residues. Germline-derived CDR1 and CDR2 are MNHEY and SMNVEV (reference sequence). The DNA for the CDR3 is TGTGCCAGCAGTTCAGGGTCAGACTATGGCTACACCTTC. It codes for CASSSGSDYGYTF.

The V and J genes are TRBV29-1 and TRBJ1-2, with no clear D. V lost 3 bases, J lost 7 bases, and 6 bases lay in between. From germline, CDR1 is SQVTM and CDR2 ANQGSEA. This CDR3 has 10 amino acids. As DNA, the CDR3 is TGCAGCGTTGATCGGAGTGGCTACACCTTC. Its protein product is CSVDRSGYTF.

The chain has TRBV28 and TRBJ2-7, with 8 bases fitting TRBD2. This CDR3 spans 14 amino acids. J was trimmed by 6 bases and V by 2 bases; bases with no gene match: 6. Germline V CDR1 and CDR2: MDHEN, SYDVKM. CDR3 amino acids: CASSLGRTSTEQYF. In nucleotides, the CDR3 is TGTGCCAGCAGTTTAGGGAGGACTAGCACCGAGCAGTACTTC.

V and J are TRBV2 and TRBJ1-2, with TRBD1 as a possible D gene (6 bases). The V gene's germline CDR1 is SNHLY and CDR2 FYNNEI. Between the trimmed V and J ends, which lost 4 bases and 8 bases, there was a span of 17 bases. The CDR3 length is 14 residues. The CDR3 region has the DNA TGTGCCAGCAGTGCAGAGGGGGGACTAGGAGGCTACACCTTC. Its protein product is CASSAEGGLGGYTF.

CDR3 in amino acids: CASSLSMGGLQETQYF. CDR3 bases: TGTGCCAGCAGCCTATCCATGGGGGGATTGCAAGAGACCCAGTACTTC. This chain uses TRBV5-5 with TRBJ2-5; D may be TRBD2 (6 bases). With 4 bases removed from V and 2 bases from J, the gap between germline ends came to 18 bases. The CDR3 sequence is 16 residues long. CDR1 is SGHKS, CDR2 YYEKEE, per germline (reference sequence). The variable domain in full, with the rest retrieved from reference TRBV5-5 and TRBJ2-5, is DAGVTQSPTHLIKTRGQQVTLRCSPISGHKSVSWYQQVLGQGPQFIFQYYEKEERGRGNFPDRFSARQFPNYSSELNVNALLLGDSALYLCASSLSMGGLQETQYFGPGTRLLVL.

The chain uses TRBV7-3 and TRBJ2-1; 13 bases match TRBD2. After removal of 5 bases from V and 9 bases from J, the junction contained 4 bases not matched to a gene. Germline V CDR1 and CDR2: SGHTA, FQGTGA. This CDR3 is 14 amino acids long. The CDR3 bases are TGTGCCAGCAGCCTTGGACTAGCGGGAGCTGAGCAGTTCTTC. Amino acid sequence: CASSLGLAGAEQFF.

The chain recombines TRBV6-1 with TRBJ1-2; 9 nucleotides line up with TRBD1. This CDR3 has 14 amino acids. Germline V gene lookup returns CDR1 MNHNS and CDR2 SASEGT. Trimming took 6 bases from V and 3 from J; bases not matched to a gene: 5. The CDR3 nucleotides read TGTGCCAGCAGAACAGGGGGCGTCGACTATGGCTACACCTTC. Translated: CASRTGGVDYGYTF.

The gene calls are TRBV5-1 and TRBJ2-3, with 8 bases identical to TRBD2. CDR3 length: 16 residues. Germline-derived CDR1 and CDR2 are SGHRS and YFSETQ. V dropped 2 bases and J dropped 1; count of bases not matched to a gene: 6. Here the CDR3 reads CASSFTRSGGTDTQYF. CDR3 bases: TGCGCCAGCAGCTTCACCCGTAGCGGGGGCACAGATACGCAGTATTTT.

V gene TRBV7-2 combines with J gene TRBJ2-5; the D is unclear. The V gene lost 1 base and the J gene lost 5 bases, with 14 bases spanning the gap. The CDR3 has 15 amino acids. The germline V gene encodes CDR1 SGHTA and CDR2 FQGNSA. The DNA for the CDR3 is TGTGCCAGCAGCTTAGTATCCGCAGGATGGGAGACCCAGTACTTC. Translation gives CASSLVSAGWETQYF.

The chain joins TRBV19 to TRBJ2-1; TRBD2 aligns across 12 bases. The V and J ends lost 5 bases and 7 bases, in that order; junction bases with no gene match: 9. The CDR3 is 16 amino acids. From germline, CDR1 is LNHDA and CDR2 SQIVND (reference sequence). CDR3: CASSPQLAGGGNEQFF. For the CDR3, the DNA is TGTGCCAGTAGTCCCCAACTAGCGGGAGGTGGAAATGAGCAGTTCTTC.

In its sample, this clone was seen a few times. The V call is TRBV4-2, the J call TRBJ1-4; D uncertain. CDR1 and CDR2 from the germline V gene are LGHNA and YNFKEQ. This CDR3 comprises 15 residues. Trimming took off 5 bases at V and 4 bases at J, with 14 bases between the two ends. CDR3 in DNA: TGTGCCAGCAGCAAGAACAGAGGGATTAATGAAAAACTGTTTTTT. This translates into CASSKNRGINEKLFF.

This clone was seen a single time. DNA of the CDR3: TGCGCCAGCAGCTCGACAGGGGTTACTGAAGCTTTCTTT. It is translated as CASSSTGVTEAFF. The chain is built from TRBV5-1 and TRBJ1-1; 8 bases agree with TRBD1. Germline values: CDR1 SGHRS, CDR2 YFSETQ. This CDR3 is 13 amino acids long. The V gene end was trimmed by 3 bases and the J gene end by 5 bases; junction bases not matched to a gene: 3.

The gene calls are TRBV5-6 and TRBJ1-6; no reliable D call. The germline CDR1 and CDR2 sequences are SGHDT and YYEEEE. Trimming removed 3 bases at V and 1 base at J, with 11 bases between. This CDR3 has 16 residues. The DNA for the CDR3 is TGTGCCAGCAGCTCCAAGGGAGTTTCCTATAATTCACCCCTCCACTTT. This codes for CASSSKGVSYNSPLHF.

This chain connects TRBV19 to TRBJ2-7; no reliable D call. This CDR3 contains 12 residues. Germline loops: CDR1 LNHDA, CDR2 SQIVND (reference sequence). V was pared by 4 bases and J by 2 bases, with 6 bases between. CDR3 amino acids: CASSNGAYEQYF. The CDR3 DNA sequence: TGTGCCAGTAGTAACGGAGCCTACGAGCAGTACTTC.

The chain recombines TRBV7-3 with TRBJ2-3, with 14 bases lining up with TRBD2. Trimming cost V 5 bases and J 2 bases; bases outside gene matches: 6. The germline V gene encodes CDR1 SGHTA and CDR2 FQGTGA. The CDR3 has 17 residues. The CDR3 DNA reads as TGTGCCAGCAGCCATGGGACTAGCGGGGGCACCACAGATACGCAGTATTTT. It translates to CASSHGTSGGTTDTQYF.

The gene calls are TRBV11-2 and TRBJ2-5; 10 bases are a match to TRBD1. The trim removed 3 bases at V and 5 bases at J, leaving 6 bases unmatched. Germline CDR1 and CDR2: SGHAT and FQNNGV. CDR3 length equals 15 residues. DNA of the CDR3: TGTGCCAGCAGCTTGACGGGACAGGGGCTGGAGACCCAGTACTTC. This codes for CASSLTGQGLETQYF.

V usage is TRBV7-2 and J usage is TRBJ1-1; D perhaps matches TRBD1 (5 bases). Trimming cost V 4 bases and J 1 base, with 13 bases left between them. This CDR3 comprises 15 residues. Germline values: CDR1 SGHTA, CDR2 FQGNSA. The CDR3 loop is CASSSPGTGNTEAFF. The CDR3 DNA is TGTGCCAGCAGCTCTCCCGGGACTGGGAACACTGAAGCTTTCTTT.

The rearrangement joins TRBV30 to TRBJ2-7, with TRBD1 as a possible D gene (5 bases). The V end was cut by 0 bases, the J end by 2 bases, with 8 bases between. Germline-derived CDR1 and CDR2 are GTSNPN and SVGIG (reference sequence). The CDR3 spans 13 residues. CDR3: CAWSVDSPYEQYF. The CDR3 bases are TGTGCCTGGAGTGTAGACAGTCCCTACGAGCAGTACTTC.

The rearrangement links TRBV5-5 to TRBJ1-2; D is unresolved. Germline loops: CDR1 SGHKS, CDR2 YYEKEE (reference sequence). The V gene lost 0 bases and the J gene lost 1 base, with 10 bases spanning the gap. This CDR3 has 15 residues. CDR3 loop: CASSLGLPNNYGYTF. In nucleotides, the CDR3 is TGTGCCAGCAGCTTGGGACTTCCGAATAACTATGGCTACACCTTC.

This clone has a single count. CDR3 residues: CASSPDSSGNTIYF. CDR3 nucleotides: TGCGCCAGCAGCCCGGACAGCTCTGGAAACACCATATATTTT. This sequence joins TRBV5-1 and TRBJ1-3, with D perhaps matching TRBD1 (6 bases). The CDR3 is 14 residues long. Germline V gives CDR1 SGHRS, CDR2 YFSETQ. Trimming took 4 bases from V and 0 from J, leaving 8 bases between them.

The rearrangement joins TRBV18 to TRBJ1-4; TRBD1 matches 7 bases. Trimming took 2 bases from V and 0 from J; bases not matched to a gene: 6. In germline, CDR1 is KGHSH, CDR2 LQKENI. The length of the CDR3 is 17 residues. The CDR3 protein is CASSPITGAATNEKLFF. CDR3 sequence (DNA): TGTGCCAGCTCACCAATTACAGGGGCTGCAACTAATGAAAAACTGTTTTTT.